This T cell receptor beta chain was recorded in a study of OX40 agonist ivuxolimab in advanced cancers. Looking at the study overall: It was ivuxolimab, an agonistic anti-OX40 (CD134) antibody, that patients were treated with.

The germline V gene encodes CDR1 KGHSH and CDR2 LQKENI. The CDR3 spans 15 residues. Trimming left V 4 bases short and J 1 base short, with 12 bases between. Assay: immunoSEQ multiplex PCR; the TCRdb copy retains only in-frame clones and omits some. The sample holds tens of thousands of clones, nearly 90% seen once. This chain uses TRBV18 with TRBJ2-3, with D perhaps TRBD1 (6 bases). The sequence was obtained from an adult with an advanced solid tumor such as melanoma, head and neck, liver or kidney cancer. The sequencing used CD4+ or CD8+ T cells sorted from blood, collected in a trial of the OX40 agonist ivuxolimab. The CDR3 DNA sequence: TGTGCCAGCTCACTGACAGGACCCGGCACAGATACGCAGTATTTT. The encoded protein is CASSLTGPGTDTQYF. Filled out from reference TRBV18 and TRBJ2-3, the complete variable domain reads NAGVMQNPRHLVRRRGQEARLRCSPMKGHSHVYWYRQLPEEGLKFMVYLQKENIIDESGMPKERFSAEFPKEGPSILRIQQVVRGDSAAYFCASSLTGPGTDTQYFGPGTRLTVL.